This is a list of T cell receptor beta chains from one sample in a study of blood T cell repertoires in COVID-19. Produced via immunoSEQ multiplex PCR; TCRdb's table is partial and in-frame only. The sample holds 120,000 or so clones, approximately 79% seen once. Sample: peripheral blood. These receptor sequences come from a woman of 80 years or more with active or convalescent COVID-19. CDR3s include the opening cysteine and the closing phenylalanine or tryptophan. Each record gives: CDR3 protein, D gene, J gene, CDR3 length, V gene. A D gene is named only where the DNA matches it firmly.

CASSQGGTGDVLANQPQHF | TRBD1 | TRBJ1-5 | 19 | TRBV4-1
CATQPTSGSDEQYF | TRBD2 | TRBJ2-7 | 14 | TRBV6-4
CASSFDRGNTEAFF | TRBD1 | TRBJ1-1 | 14 | TRBV5-8
CASSSRDTSQETQYF | . | TRBJ2-5 | 15 | TRBV5-6
CASSSVPGGSDEQYF | TRBD2 | TRBJ2-7 | 15 | TRBV5-1
CASSYPTGEYNYGYTF | TRBD1 | TRBJ1-2 | 16 | TRBV5-4
CASSKVFISSGKRRETQYF | . | TRBJ2-5 | 19 | TRBV21-1
CASGYTGTLYGYTF | . | TRBJ1-2 | 14 | TRBV19
CASSWASSGSFGEQFF | TRBD2 | TRBJ2-1 | 16 | TRBV5-1
CAWSRQINGYTF | . | TRBJ1-2 | 12 | TRBV30
CASRPLPAGGRYEQYF | TRBD2 | TRBJ2-7 | 16 | TRBV5-1
CASSVTGSLYNEQFF | . | TRBJ2-1 | 15 | TRBV10-1
CATSKGLLAGGAYEQYF | TRBD2 | TRBJ2-7 | 17 | TRBV15
CASSPGLAGGTDTQYF | TRBD2 | TRBJ2-3 | 16 | TRBV18
CASSQDPSLNGQYF | . | TRBJ2-7 | 14 | TRBV7-8
CASSVVPGMNTEAFF | . | TRBJ1-1 | 15 | TRBV9
CATSVSGGTGELFF | TRBD2 | TRBJ2-2 | 14 | TRBV24-1
CASSGTTNTEAFF | . | TRBJ1-1 | 13 | TRBV28
CASSRSLEKLFF | . | TRBJ1-4 | 12 | TRBV28
CASSQAGQGGSKNIQYF | TRBD1 | TRBJ2-4 | 17 | TRBV18
CASSPPEVGQGGAGANVLTF | . | TRBJ2-6 | 20 | TRBV18
CASSQGLLEQETQYF | . | TRBJ2-5 | 15 | TRBV3-1/TRBV3-2
CASSSGTAEEAETQYF | TRBD1 | TRBJ2-5 | 16 | TRBV5-4
CASSGGSAGVLDTQYF | TRBD2 | TRBJ2-3 | 16 | TRBV19
CSAGSGGVYEQYF | TRBD1 | TRBJ2-7 | 13 | TRBV29-1
CASAEGAANEKLFF | . | TRBJ1-4 | 14 | TRBV18
CASTRPGLAPYNEQFF | TRBD2 | TRBJ2-1 | 16 | TRBV19